This T cell receptor (beta chain) was recovered during a study of Ad26.COV2.S vaccination and SARS-CoV-2 variants. Across the whole study: Within the COV1001 Ad26.COV2.S trial arm, the donor was enrolled. Participants got Ad26.COV2.S intramuscularly, once or twice 56 days apart.

The CDR3 is 14 residues long. With 0 bases removed from V and 5 bases from J, the gap between germline ends came to 14 bases. Germline CDR1 reads GTSNPN; CDR2 reads SVGIG (reference sequence). About this clone itself: The antigen remains undetermined.

Overall study findings and caveats: Vaccine recipients posted higher spike-specific TCR breadth than their placebo counterparts.

The data were produced by immunoSEQ multiplex PCR, yet TCRdb's version contains in-frame clones alone and is incomplete. The sample contains a few hundred thousand clones, around 90% of which appear only once. The sample's treatment: roughly 20 received Ad26.COV2.S at low or high dose, single or two shots; about five received placebo; per-sample allocation not given. At day 63 after the first vaccine or placebo injection, samples were drawn. This person who donated was an adult of 18-55 years in Boston. The receptor comes from a person aged 18-60 years who received the Ad26.COV2.S COVID-19 vaccine or a placebo. The chain joins TRBV30 to TRBJ2-7; D is tentatively TRBD1 or TRBD2 (5 bases each). The material was peripheral blood, obtained in a trial of Ad26.COV2.S vaccine versus placebo. The CDR3 loop reads CAWSVPGAGDEQYF. CDR3 bases: TGTGCCTGGAGTGTACCCGGGGCCGGGGACGAGCAGTACTTC.